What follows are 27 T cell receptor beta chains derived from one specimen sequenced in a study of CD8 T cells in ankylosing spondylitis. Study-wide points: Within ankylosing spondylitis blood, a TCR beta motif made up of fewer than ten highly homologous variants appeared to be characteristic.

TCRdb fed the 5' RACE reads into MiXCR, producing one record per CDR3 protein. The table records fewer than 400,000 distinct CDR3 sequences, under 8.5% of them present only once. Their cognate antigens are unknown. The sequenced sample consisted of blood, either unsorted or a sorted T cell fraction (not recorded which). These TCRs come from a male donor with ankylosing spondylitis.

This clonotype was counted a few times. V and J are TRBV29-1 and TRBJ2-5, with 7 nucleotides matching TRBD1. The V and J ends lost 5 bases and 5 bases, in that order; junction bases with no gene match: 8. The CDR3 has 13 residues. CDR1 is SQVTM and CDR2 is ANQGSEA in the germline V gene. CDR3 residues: CSVNRGPGETQYF. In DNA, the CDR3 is TGCAGCGTTAACAGGGGCCCAGGGGAGACCCAGTACTTC.

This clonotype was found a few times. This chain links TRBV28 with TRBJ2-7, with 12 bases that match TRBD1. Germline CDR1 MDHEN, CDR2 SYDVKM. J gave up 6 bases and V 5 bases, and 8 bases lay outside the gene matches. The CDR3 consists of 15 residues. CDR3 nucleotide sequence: TGTGCCAGCAGTCCCGCCGGGACAGGGGGCAGCGAGCAGTACTTC. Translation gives CASSPAGTGGSEQYF. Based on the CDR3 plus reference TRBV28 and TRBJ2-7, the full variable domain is DVKVTQSSRYLVKRTGEKVFLECVQDMDHENMFWYRQDPGLGLRLIYFSYDVKMKEKGDIPEGYSVSREKKERFSLILESASTNQTSMYLCASSPAGTGGSEQYFGPGTRLTVT.

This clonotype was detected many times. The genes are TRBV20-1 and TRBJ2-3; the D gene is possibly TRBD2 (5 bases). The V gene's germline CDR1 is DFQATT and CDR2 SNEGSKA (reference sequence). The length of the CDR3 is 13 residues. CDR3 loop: CSPMGDGTDTQYF. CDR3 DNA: TGCAGCCCAATGGGAGACGGCACAGATACGCAGTATTTT.

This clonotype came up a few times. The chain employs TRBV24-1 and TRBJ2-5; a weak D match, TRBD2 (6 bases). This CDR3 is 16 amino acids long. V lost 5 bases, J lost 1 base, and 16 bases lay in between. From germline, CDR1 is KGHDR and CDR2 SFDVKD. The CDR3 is CATSAGGNSLQETQYF. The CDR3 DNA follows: TGTGCCACCAGTGCGGGCGGGAACTCACTCCAAGAGACCCAGTACTTC.

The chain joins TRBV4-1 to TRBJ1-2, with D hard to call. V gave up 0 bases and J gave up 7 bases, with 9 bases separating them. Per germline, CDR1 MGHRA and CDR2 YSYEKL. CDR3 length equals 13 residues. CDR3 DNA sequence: TGCGCCAGCAGCCAAGAGGGGTGGCTTGGCTACACCTTC. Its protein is CASSQEGWLGYTF.

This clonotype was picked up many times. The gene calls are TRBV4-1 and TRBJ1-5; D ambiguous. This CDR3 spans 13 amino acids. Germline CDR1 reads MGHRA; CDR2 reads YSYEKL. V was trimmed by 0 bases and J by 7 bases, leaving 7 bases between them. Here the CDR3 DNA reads TGCGCCAGCAGCCAAGATCGGATCCAGCCCCAGCATTTT. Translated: CASSQDRIQPQHF.

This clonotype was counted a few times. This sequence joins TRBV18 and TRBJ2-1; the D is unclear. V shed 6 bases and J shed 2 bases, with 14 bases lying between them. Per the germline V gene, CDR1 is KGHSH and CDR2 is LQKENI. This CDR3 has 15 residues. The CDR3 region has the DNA TGTGCCAGCTCCCCAGCCGGGTTGACCTACAATGAGCAGTTCTTC. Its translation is CASSPAGLTYNEQFF.

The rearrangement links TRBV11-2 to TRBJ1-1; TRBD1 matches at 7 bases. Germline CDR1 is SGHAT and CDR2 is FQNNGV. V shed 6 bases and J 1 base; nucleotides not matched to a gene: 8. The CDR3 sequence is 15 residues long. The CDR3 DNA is TGTGCCAGCAGAAGAATGGGACAGCCGAACACTGAAGCTTTCTTT. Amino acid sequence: CASRRMGQPNTEAFF.

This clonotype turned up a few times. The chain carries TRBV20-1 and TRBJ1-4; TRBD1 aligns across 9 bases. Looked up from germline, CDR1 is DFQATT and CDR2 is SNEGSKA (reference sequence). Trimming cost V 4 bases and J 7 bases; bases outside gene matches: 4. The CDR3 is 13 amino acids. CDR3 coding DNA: TGCAGTGCTAACAGGGGGCCTAGTGAAAAACTGTTTTTT. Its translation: CSANRGPSEKLFF.

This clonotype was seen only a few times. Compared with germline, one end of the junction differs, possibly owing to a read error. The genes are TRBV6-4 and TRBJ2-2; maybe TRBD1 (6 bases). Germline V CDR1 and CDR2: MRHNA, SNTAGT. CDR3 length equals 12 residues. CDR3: CASSDSSGALFF. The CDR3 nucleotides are TGTGCCAGCAGTGACTCGTCAGGGGCGCTGTTTTTT.

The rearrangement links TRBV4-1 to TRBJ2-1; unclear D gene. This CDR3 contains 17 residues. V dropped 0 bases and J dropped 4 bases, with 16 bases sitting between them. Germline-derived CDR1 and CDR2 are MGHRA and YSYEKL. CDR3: CASSQDPPRSSYNEQFF. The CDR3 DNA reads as TGCGCCAGCAGCCAAGATCCCCCCAGGAGCTCTTACAATGAGCAGTTCTTC.

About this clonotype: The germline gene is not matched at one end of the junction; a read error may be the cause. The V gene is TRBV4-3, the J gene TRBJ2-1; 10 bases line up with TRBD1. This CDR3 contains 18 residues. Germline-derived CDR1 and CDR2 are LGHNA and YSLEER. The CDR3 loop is CARSQVFGGTGVYNEQFF. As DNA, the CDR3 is TGCGCCCGCAGCCAAGTGTTCGGAGGGACAGGGGTCTACAATGAGCAGTTCTTC.

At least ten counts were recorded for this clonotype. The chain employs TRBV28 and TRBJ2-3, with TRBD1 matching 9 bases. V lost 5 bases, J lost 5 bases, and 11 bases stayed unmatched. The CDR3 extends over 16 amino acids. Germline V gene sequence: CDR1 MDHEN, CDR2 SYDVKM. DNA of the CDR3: TGTGCCAGCAGTAAATACCGGGACAGGGTTGGAGATACGCAGTATTTT. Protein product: CASSKYRDRVGDTQYF.

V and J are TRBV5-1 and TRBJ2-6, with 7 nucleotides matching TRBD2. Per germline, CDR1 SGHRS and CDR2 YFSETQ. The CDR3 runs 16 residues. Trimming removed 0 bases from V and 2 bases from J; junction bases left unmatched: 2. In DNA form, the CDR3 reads TGCGCCAGCAGCTTGGAAACTAGCGCTGGGGCCAACGTCCTGACTTTC. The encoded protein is CASSLETSAGANVLTF.

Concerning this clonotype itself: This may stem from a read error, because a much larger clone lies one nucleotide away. The CDR3 here is CDSSQDTGTANYYGYTF. CDR3 DNA sequence: TGTGACAGCAGCCAAGACACCGGGACAGCTAATTACTATGGCTACACCTTC. The chain has TRBV3-1 and TRBJ1-2, with 7 positions matching TRBD1. The CDR3 covers 17 residues. The germline V gene has CDR1 LGHDT and CDR2 YNNKEL (reference sequence).

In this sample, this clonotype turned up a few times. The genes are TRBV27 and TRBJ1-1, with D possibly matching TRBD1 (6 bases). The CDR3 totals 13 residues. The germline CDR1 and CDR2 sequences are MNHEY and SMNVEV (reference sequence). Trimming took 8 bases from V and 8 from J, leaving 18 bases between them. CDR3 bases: TGTGCCAGCGCCCTTACCATAGGGGGGGAAGCTTTCTTT. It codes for CASALTIGGEAFF.

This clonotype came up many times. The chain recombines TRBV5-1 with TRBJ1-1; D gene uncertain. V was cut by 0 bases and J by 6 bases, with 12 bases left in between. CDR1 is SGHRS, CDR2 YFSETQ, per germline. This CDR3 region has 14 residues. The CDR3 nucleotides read TGCGCCAGCAGCTTGGGCCCGAACAAGGCTGAAGCTTTCTTT. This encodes CASSLGPNKAEAFF.

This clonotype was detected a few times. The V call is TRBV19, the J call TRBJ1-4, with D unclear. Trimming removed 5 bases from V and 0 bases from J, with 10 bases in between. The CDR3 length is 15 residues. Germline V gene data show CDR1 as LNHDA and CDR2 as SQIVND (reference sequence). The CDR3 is CASSLNVATNEKLFF. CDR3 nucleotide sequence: TGTGCCAGTAGTTTAAACGTTGCAACTAATGAAAAACTGTTTTTT.

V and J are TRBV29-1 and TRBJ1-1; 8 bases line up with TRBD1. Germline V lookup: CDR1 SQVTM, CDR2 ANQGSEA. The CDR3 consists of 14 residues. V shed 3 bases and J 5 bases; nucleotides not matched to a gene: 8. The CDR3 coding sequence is TGCAGCGTTGACTTTCAGGGGGCGAAAACTGAAGCTTTCTTT. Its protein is CSVDFQGAKTEAFF.

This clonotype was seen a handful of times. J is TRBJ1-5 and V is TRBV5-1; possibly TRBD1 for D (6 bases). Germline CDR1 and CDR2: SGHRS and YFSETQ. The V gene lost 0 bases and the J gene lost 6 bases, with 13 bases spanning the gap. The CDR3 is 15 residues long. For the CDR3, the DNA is TGCGCCAGCAGCTTGGAAGGGGGGCCTGGTCAGCCCCAGCATTTT. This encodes CASSLEGGPGQPQHF.

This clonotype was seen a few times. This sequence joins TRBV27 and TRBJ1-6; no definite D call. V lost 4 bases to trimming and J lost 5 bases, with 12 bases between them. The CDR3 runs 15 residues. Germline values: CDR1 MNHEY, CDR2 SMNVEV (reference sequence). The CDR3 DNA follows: TGTGCCAGCAGTTCACCACCCGGAGATAATTCACCCCTCCACTTT. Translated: CASSSPPGDNSPLHF.

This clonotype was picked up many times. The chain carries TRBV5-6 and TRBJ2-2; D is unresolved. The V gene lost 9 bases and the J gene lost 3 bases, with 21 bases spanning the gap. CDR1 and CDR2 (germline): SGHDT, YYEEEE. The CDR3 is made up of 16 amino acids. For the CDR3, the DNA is TGTGCCAACACCTCAGATCCAGGCGCCTACACCGGGGAGCTGTTTTTT. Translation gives CANTSDPGAYTGELFF.

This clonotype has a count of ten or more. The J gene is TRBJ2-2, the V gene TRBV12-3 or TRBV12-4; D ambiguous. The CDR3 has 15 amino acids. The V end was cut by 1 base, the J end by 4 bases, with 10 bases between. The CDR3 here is CASSLEGPLTGELFF. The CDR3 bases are TGTGCCAGCAGTTTAGAAGGGCCACTCACCGGGGAGCTGTTTTTT.

This chain's CDR3 is CSARWPVRTAYGYTF. In nucleotides, the CDR3 is TGCAGTGCTAGATGGCCCGTAAGGACAGCCTATGGCTACACCTTC. The chain carries TRBV20-1 and TRBJ1-2; weak D call: TRBD1 (6 bases). Trimming shortened V by 2 bases and J by 4 bases, and 17 bases separated the two germline ends. This CDR3 spans 15 amino acids. The germline CDR1 and CDR2 sequences are DFQATT and SNEGSKA (reference sequence).

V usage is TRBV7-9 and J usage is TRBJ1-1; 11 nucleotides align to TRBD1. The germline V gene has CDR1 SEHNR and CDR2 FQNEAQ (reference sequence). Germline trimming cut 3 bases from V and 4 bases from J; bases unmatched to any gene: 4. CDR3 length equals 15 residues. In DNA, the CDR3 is TGTGCCAGCAGCTTTGGACAGGGGGCTTTCACTGAAGCTTTCTTT. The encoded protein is CASSFGQGAFTEAFF.

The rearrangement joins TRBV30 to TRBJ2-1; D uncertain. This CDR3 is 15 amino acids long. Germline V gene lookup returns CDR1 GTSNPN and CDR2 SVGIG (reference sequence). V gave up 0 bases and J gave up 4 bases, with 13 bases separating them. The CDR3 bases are TGTGCCTGGAGTGTAGGGCTAGTGGGATACAATGAGCAGTTCTTC. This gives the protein CAWSVGLVGYNEQFF.

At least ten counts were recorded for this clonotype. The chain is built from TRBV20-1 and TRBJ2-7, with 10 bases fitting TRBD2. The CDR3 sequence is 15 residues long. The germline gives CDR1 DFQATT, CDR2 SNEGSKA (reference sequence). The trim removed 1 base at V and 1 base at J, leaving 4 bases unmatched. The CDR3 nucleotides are TGCAGTGCTAGAGGAGATAGCGGGAGGTCCTACGAGCAGTACTTC. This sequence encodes CSARGDSGRSYEQYF.